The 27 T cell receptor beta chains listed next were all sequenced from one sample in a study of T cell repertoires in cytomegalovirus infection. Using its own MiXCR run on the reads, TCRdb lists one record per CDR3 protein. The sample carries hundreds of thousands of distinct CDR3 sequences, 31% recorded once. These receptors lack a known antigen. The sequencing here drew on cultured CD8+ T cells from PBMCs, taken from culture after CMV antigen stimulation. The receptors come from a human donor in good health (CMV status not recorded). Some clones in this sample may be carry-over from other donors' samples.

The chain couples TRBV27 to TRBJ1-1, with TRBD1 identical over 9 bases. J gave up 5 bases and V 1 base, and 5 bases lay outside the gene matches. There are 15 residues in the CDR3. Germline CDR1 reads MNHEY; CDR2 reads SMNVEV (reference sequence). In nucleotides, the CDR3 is TGTGCCAGCAGTTTATGGACAGGGGACAAGACTGAAGCTTTCTTT. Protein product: CASSLWTGDKTEAFF.

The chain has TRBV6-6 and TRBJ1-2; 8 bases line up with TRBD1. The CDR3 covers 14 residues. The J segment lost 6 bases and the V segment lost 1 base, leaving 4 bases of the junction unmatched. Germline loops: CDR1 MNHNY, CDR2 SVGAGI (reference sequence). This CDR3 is CASSYYDRGDGYTF. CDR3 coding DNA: TGTGCCAGCAGTTACTACGACAGGGGAGATGGCTACACCTTC.

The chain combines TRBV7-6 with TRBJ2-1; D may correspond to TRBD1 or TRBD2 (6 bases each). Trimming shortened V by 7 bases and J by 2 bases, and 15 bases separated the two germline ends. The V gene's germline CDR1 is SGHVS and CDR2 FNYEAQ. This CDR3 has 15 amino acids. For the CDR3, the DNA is TGTGCCAGCACCCTTTCGGGGGCCGCCTACAATGAGCAGTTCTTC. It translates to CASTLSGAAYNEQFF. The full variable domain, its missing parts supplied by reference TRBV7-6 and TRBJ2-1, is GAGVSQSPRYKVTKRGQDVALRCDPISGHVSLYWYRQALGQGPEFLTYFNYEAQQDKSGLPNDRFSAERPEGSISTLTIQRTEQRDSAMYRCASTLSGAAYNEQFFGPGTRLTVL.

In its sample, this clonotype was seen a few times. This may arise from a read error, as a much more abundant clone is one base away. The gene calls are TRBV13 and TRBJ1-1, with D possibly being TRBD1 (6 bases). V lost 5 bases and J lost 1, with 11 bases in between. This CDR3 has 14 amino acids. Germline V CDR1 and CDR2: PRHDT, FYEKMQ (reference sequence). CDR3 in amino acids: CASSAGTPNTEAFF. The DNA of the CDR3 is TGTGCCAGCAGCGCCGGGACACCGAACACTGAAGCTTTCTTT.

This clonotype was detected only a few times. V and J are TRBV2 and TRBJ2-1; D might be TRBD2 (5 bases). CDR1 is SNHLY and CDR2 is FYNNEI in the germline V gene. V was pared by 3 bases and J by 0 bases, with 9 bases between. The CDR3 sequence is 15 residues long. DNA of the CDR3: TGTGCCAGCAGTGAGGACTTCAGCTCCTACAATGAGCAGTTCTTC. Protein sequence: CASSEDFSSYNEQFF.

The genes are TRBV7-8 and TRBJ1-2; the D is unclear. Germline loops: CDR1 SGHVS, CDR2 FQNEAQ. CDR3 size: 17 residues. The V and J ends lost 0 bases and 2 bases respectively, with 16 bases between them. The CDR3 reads CASSLARDVQINYGYTF. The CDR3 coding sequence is TGTGCCAGCAGCTTAGCTCGAGACGTCCAAATCAACTATGGCTACACCTTC.

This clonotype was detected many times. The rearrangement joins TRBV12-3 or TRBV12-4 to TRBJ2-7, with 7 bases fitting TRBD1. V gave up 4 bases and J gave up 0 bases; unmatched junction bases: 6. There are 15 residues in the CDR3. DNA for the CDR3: TGTGCCAGCAGTTCCGGGACAGACAGCTCCTACGAGCAGTACGTC. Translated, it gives CASSSGTDSSYEQYV.

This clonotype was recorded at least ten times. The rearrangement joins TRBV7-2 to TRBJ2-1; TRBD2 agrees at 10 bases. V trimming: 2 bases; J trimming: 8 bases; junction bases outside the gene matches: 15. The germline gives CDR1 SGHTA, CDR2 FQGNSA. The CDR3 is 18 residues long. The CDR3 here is CASSLLPVSGGAGDEQFF. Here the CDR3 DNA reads TGTGCCAGCAGCTTACTCCCTGTGAGCGGGGGGGCTGGGGATGAGCAGTTCTTC.

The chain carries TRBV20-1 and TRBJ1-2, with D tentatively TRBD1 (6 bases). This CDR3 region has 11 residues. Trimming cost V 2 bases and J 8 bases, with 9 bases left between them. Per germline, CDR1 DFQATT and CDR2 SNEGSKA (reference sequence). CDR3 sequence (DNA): TGCAGTGCTAGACAGGGGACGGGCTACACCTTC. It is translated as CSARQGTGYTF.

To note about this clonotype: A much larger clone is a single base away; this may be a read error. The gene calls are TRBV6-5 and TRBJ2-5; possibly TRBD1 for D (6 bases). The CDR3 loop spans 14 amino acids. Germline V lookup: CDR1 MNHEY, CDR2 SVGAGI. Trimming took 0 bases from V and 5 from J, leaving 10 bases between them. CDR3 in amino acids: CASSYSARGETQYF. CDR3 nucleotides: TGTGCCAGCAGTTACTCCGCGAGGGGGGAGACCCAGTACTTC.

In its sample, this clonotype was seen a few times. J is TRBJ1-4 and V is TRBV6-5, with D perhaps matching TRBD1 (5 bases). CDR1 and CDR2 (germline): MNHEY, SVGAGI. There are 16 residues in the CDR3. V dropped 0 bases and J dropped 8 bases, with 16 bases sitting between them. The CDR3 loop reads CASSYSGEGRGEKLFF. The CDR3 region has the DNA TGTGCCAGCAGTTACTCGGGGGAAGGGCGCGGGGAAAAACTGTTTTTT.

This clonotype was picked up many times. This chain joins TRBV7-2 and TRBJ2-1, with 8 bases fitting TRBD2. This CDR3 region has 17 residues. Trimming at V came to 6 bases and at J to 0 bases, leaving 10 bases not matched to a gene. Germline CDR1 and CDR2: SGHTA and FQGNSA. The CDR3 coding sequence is TGTGCCAGCAGTCAAAGCGGGGGCCTTAGCTCCTACAATGAGCAGTTCTTC. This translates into CASSQSGGLSSYNEQFF.

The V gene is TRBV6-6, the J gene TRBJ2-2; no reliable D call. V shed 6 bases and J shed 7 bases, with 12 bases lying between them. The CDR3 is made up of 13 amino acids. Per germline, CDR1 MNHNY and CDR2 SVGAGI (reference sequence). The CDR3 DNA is TGTGCCAGCAGATTGACATTTGACGGGGAGCTGTTTTTT. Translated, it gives CASRLTFDGELFF.

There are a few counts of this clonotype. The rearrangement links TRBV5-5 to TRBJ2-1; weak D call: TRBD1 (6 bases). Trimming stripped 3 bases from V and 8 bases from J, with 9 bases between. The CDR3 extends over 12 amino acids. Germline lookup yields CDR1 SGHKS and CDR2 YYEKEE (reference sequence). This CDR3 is CASSSTGYEQFF. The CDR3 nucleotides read TGTGCCAGCAGCTCTACAGGGTATGAGCAGTTCTTC. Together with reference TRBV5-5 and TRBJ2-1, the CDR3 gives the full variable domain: DAGVTQSPTHLIKTRGQQVTLRCSPISGHKSVSWYQQVLGQGPQFIFQYYEKEERGRGNFPDRFSARQFPNYSSELNVNALLLGDSALYLCASSSTGYEQFFGPGTRLTVL.

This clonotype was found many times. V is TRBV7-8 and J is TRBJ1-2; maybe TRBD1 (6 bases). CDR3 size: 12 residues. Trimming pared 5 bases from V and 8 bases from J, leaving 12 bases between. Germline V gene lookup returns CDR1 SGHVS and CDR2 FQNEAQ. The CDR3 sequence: CASSDRSTGYTF. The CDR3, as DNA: TGTGCCAGCAGCGACAGGTCGACGGGCTACACCTTC.

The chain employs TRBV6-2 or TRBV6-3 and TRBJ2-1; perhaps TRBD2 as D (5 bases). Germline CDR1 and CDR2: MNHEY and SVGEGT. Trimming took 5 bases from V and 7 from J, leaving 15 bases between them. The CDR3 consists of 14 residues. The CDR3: CASSHRSRTNEQFF. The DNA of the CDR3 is TGTGCCAGCAGTCATCGGTCGCGGACTAATGAGCAGTTCTTC.

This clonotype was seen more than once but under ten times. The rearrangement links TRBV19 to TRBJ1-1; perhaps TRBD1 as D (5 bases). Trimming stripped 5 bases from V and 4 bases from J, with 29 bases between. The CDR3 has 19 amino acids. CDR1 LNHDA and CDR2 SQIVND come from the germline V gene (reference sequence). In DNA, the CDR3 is TGTGCCAGTAGTCCCGGGGGTATAGGGGTTCGTCGTGGGCGCACTGAAGCTTTCTTT. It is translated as CASSPGGIGVRRGRTEAFF. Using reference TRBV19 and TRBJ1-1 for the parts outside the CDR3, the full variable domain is DGGITQSPKYLFRKEGQNVTLSCEQNLNHDAMYWYRQDPGQGLRLIYYSQIVNDFQKGDIAEGYSVSREKKESFPLTVTSAQKNPTAFYLCASSPGGIGVRRGRTEAFFGQGTRLTVV.

The CDR3 region is CASMGAKETQYF. The CDR3 nucleotides are TGTGCCAGCATGGGTGCGAAAGAGACCCAGTACTTC. This sequence joins TRBV27 and TRBJ2-5, with D unresolved. Germline assignment: CDR1 MNHEY and CDR2 SMNVEV (reference sequence). The V gene lost 7 bases and the J gene lost 3 bases, with 9 bases spanning the gap. The CDR3 is 12 residues long.

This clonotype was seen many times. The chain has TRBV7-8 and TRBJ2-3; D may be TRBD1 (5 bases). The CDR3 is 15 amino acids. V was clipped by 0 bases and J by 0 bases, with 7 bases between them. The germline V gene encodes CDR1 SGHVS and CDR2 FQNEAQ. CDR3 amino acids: CASSLAPGSTDTQYF. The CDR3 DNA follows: TGTGCCAGCAGCTTAGCCCCAGGGAGCACAGATACGCAGTATTTT.

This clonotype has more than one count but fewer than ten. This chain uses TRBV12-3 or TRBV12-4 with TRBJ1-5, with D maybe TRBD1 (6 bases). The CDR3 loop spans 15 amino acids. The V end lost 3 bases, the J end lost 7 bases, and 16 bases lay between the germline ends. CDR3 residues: CASSFEGGAKQPQHF. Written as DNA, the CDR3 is TGTGCCAGCAGTTTCGAGGGGGGCGCGAAGCAGCCCCAGCATTTT.

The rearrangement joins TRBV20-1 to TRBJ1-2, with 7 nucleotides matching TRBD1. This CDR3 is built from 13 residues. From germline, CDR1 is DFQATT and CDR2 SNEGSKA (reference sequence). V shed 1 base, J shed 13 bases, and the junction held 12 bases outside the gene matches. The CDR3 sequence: CSARARDSLLCTF. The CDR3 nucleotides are TGCAGTGCTAGAGCTAGGGACAGCCTCCTTTGCACCTTC.

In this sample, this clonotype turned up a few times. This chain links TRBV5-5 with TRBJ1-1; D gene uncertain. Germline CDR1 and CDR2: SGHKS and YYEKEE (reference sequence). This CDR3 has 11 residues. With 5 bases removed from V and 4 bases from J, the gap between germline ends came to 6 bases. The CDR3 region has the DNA TGTGCCAGCAGTCAAAGCACTGAAGCTTTCTTT. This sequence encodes CASSQSTEAFF.

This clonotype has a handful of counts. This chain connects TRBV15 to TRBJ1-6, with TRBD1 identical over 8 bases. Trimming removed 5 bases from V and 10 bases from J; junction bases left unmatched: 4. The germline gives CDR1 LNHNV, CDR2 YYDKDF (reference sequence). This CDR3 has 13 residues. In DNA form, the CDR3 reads TGTGCCACCAGCTTTACAGGGGGGTCACCCCTCCACTTT. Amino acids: CATSFTGGSPLHF.

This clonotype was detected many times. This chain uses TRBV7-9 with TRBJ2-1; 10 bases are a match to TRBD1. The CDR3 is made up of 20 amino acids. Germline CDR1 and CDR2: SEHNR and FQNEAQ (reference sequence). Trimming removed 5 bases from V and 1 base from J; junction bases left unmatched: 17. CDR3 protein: CASSRQRGQGFDLSYNEQFF. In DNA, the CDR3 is TGTGCCAGCAGCCGTCAACGGGGACAGGGGTTCGATCTGTCCTACAATGAGCAGTTCTTC.

For the CDR3, the DNA is TGTGCCAGCAGTTTATTTGGGAAGGGGACAGATACGCAGTATTTT. This encodes CASSLFGKGTDTQYF. The chain uses TRBV28 and TRBJ2-3; possibly TRBD1 for D (5 bases). The germline V gene encodes CDR1 MDHEN and CDR2 SYDVKM. Trimming stripped 1 base from V and 3 bases from J, with 11 bases between. This CDR3 comprises 15 residues.

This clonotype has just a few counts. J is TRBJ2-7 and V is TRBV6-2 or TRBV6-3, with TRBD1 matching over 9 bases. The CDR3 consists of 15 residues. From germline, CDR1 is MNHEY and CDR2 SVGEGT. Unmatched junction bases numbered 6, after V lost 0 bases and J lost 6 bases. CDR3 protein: CASSYSYRGQGEQYV. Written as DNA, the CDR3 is TGTGCCAGCAGTTACTCCTACAGGGGGCAAGGCGAGCAGTACGTC.

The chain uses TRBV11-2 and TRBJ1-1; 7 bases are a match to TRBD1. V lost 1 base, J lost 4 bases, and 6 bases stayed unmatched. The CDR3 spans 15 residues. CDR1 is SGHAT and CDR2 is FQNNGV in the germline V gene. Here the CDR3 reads CASSLVPGGGTEAFF. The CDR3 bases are TGTGCCAGCAGCTTAGTTCCAGGGGGAGGCACTGAAGCTTTCTTT. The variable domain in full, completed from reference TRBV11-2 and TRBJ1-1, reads EAGVAQSPRYKIIEKRQSVAFWCNPISGHATLYWYQQILGQGPKLLIQFQNNGVVDDSQLPKDRFSAERLKGVDSTLKIQPAKLEDSAVYLCASSLVPGGGTEAFFGQGTRLTVV.